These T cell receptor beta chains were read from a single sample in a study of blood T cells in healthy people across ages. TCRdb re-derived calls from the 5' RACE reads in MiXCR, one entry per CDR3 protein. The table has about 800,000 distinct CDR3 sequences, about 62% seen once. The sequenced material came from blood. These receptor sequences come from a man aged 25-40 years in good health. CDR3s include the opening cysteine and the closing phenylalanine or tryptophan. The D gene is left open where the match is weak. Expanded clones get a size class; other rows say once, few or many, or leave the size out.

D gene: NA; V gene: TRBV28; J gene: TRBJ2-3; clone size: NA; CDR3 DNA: TGTGCCAGCGGGTGGGAGCGGTCGACAGATACGCAGTATTTT; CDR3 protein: CASGWERSTDTQYF
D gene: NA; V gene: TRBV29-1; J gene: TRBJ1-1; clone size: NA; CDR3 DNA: TGCAGCGTTGTGACTTTTCTGAACACTGAAGCTTTCTTT; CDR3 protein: CSVVTFLNTEAFF
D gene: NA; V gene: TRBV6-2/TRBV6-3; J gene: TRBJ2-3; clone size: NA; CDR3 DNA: TGTGCCAGCGGTATCGGGGCTGCCGATACGCAGTATTTT; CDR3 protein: CASGIGAADTQYF
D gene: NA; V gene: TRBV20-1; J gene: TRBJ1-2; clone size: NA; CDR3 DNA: TGCAGTGCTAGAGAACCATCAGACAAGTATGGCTACACCTTC; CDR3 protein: CSAREPSDKYGYTF
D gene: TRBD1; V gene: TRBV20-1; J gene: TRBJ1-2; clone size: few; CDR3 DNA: TGCAGTGCCCCTGGGGGACAGGGAGATGTCTATGGCTACACCTTC; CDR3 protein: CSAPGGQGDVYGYTF
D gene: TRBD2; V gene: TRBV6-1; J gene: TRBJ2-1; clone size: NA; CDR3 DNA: TGTGCCAGCAGTAAAGCGGGGGGGCTTGGCAATGAGCAGTTCTTC; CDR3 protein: CASSKAGGLGNEQFF
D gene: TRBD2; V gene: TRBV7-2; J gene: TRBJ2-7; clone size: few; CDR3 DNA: TGTGCCAGCAGCCCCCGACTAGCGGGAGCGTACGAGCAGTACTTC; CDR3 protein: CASSPRLAGAYEQYF
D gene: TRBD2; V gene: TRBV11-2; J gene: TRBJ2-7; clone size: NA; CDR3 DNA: TGTGCCAGCGCTCCTCTGCGGGGGAGGGTGCGTCAATACGAGCAGTACTTC; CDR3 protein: CASAPLRGRVRQYEQYF
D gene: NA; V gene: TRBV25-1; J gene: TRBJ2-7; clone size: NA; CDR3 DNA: TGTGCCAGCAGTGAAAGGGGAATCGACGAGCAGTACTTC; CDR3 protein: CASSERGIDEQYF
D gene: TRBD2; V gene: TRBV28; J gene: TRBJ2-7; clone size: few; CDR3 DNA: TGTGCCAGCAGTTCTCTTCCTTTTGGCGGGGAGCCCGGGACTAGCGGGGTCTACGAGCAGTACTTC; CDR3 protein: CASSSLPFGGEPGTSGVYEQYF
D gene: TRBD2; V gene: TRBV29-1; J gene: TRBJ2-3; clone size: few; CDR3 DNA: TGCAGCGTTACAGGGACTAGCGGCCAAACAGATACGCAGTATTTT; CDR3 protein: CSVTGTSGQTDTQYF
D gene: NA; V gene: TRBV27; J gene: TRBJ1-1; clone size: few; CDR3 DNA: TGTGCCAGCGGGGGGGAAAGGGGAGCTTTCTTT; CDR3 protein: CASGGERGAFF
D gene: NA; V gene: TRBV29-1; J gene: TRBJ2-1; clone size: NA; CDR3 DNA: TGCAGCGTTGTTCGGGATCGGACTGGTCCGTTCTTC; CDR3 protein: CSVVRDRTGPFF
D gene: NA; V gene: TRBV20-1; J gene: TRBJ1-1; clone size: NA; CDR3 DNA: TGCGGCTTGAATGAGCAAGGGAACTCCAAAGCTTTCTTT; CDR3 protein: CGLNEQGNSKAFF
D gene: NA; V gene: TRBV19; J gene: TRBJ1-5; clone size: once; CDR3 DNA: TGTGCCAGTATCCTGCAGGGAGGGGAACAGCCCCAGCATTTT; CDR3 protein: CASILQGGEQPQHF
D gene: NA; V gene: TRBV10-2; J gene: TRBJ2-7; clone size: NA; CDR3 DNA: TGCGCCAGCTCAACTGGGGTTATCAACGAGCAGTACTTC; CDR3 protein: CASSTGVINEQYF
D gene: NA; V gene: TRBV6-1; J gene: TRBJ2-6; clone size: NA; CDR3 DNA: TGTGCCAGCAGTGAAGCGAGAGGGCCAGGAAGGGGGTGGGCCAACGTCCTGACTTTC; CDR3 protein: CASSEARGPGRGWANVLTF
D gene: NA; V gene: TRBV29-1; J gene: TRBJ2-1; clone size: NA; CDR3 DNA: TGCAGCGTTGAGAAAGGGGGCAATGAGCAGTTCTTC; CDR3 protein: CSVEKGGNEQFF
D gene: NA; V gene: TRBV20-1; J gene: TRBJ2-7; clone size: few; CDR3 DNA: TGCAGTGCTAGAGGTGGAGGGGCGAAATTGAACGAGCAGTACTTC; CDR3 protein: CSARGGGAKLNEQYF
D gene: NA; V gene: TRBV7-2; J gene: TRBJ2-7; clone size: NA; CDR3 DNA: TGTGCCAGCAGCTTTCTGGACCGTACCTACGAGCAGTACTTC; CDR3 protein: CASSFLDRTYEQYF
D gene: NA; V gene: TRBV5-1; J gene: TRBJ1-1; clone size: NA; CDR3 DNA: TGCGCCAGCATAGATGTCGGGACGAACACTGAAGCTTTCTTT; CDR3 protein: CASIDVGTNTEAFF
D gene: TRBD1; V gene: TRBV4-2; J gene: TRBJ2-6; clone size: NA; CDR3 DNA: TGTGCCAGCAGCCAAGCGGCAGGGACAGTTACCTTCGGGGCCAACGTCCTGACTTTC; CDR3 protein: CASSQAAGTVTFGANVLTF
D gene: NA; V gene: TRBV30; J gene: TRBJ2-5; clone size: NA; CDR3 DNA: TGTGCCTGGAGTGTATTTAAACAAGAGACCCAGTACTTC; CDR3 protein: CAWSVFKQETQYF
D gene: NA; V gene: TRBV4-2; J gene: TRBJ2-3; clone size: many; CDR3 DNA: TGTGCCAGCAGCCAGGGTCAGGCCGGGGATACGCAGTATTTT; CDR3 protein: CASSQGQAGDTQYF
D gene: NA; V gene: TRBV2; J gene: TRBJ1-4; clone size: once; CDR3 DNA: TGTGCCAGGGGAGGGGACTCCCTCGGTGGTGAAAAACTGTTTTTT; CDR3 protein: CARGGDSLGGEKLFF
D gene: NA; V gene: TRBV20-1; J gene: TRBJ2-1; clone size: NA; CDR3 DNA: TGCAGTGCTAGAGATCGTATATCCACCGTGGCGGGAACCTACAATGAGCAGTTCTTC; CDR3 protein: CSARDRISTVAGTYNEQFF
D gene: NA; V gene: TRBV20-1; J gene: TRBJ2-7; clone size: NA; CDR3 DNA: TGCAGTGCTAGAGATTATCAGGGGGGGCATCCTTACGAGCAGTACTTC; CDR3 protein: CSARDYQGGHPYEQYF
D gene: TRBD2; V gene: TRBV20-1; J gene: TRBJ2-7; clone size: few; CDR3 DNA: TGCAGTCCGGGCAGCGGGAGTGAAGGCAATGAGCAGTACTTC; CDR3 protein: CSPGSGSEGNEQYF
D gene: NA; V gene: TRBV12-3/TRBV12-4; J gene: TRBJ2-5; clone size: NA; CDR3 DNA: TGTGCCAGCAGTTTTAGGGCGGAGACCCAGTACTTC; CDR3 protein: CASSFRAETQYF
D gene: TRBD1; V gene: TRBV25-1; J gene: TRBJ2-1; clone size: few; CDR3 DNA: TGTGCCACCCGAAAGACAGGGGTCAATGAGCAGTTCTTC; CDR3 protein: CATRKTGVNEQFF
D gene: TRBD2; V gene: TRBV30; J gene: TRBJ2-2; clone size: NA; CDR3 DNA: TGTGCCTGGAGGCACCCGGGAGGCTCTGACACCGGGGAGCTGTTTTTT; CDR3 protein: CAWRHPGGSDTGELFF
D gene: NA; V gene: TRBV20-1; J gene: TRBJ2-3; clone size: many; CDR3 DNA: TGCAGTGCTAGGACGAGCACAGATACGCAGTATTTT; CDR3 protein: CSARTSTDTQYF